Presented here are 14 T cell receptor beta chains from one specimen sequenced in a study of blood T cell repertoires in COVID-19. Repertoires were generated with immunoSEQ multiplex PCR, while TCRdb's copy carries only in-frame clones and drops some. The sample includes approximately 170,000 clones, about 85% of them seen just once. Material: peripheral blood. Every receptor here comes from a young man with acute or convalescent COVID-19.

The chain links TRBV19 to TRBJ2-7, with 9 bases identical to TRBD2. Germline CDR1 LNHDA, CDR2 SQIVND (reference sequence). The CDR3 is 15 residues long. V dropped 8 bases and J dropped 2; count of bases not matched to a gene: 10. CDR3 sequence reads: CASRATAGGPYEQYF. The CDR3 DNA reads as TGTGCCAGTCGAGCCACAGCGGGGGGACCCTACGAGCAGTACTTC.

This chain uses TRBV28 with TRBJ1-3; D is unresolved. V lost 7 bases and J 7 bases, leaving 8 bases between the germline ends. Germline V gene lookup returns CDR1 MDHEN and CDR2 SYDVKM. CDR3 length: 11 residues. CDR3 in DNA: TGTGCCAGCACCAGTCTGAACACCATATATTTT. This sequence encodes CASTSLNTIYF.

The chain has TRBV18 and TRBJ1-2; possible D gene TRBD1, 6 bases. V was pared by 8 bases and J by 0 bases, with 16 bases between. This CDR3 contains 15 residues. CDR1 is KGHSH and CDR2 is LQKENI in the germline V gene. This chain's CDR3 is CASTQSQGPNYGYTF. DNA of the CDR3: TGTGCCAGCACACAGTCCCAGGGGCCTAACTATGGCTACACCTTC.

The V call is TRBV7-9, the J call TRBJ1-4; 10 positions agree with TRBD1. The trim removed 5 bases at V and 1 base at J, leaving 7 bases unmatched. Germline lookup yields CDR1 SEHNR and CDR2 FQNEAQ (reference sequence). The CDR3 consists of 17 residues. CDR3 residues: CASSLGTGVGTNEKLFF. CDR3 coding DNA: TGTGCCAGCAGCCTAGGGACAGGGGTTGGAACTAATGAAAAACTGTTTTTT.

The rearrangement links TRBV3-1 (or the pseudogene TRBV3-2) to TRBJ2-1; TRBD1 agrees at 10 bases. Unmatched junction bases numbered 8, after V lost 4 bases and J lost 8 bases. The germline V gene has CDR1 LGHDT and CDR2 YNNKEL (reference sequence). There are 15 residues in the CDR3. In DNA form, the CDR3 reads TGTGCCAGCAGCCCCCGGGACAGGGGACGCCATGAGCAGTTCTTC. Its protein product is CASSPRDRGRHEQFF.

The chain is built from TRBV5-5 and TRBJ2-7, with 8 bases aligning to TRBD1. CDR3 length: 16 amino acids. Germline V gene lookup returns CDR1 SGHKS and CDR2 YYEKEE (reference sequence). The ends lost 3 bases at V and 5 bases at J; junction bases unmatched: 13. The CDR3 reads CASSSVLGTGRHEQYF. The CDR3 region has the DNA TGTGCCAGCAGCTCCGTGCTCGGGACAGGTCGCCACGAGCAGTACTTC.

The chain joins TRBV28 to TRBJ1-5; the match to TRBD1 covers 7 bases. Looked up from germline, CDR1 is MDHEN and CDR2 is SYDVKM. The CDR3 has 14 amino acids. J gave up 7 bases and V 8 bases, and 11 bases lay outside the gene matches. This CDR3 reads CASWGRQGRQPQHF. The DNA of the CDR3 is TGTGCCAGCTGGGGGAGACAGGGTCGCCAGCCCCAGCATTTT.

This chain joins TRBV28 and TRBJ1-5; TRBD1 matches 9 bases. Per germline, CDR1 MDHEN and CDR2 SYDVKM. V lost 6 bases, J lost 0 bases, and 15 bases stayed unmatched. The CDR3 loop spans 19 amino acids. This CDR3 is CASRRRRDREGDSNQPQHF. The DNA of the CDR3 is TGTGCCAGCAGACGCCGCCGGGACAGGGAGGGGGATAGCAATCAGCCCCAGCATTTT. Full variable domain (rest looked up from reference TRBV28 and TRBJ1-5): DVKVTQSSRYLVKRTGEKVFLECVQDMDHENMFWYRQDPGLGLRLIYFSYDVKMKEKGDIPEGYSVSREKKERFSLILESASTNQTSMYLCASRRRRDREGDSNQPQHFGDGTRLSIL.

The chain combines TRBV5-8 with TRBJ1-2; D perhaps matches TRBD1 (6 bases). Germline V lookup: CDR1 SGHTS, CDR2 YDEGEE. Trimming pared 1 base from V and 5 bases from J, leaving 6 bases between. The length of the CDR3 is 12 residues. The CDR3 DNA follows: TGTGCCAGCAGCTTGACAGGGTATGGCTACACCTTC. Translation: CASSLTGYGYTF.

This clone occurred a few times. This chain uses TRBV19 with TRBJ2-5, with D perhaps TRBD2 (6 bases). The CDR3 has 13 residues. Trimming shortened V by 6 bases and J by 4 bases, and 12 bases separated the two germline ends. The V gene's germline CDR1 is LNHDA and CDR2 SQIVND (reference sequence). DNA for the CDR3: TGTGCCAGTAGCCCCAGCGGGCCAGAGACCCAGTACTTC. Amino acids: CASSPSGPETQYF.

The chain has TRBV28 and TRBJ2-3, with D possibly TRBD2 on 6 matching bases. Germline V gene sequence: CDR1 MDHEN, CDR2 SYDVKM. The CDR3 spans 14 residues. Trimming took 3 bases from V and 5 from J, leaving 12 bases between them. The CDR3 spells CASSFGGTIDTQYF. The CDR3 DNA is TGTGCCAGCAGTTTTGGCGGGACGATAGATACGCAGTATTTT.

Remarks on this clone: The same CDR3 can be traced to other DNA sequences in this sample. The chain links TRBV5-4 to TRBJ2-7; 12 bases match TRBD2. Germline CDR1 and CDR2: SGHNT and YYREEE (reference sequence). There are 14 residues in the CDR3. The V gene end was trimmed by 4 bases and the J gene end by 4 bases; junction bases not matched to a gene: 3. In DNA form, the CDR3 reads TGTGCCAGCAGCCTGACTAGCGGGAGTTACGAGCAGTACTTC. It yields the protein CASSLTSGSYEQYF.

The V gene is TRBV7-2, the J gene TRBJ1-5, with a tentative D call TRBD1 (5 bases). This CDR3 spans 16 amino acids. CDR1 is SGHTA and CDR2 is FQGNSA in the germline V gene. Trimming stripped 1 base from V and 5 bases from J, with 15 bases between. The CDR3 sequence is CASSLEGREWDQPQHF. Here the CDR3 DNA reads TGTGCCAGCAGCTTAGAGGGCAGGGAATGGGATCAGCCCCAGCATTTT. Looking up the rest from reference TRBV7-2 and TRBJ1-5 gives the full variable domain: GAGVSQSPSNKVTEKGKDVELRCDPISGHTALYWYRQSLGQGLEFLIYFQGNSAPDKSGLPSDRFSAERTGGSVSTLTIQRTQQEDSAVYLCASSLEGREWDQPQHFGDGTRLSIL.

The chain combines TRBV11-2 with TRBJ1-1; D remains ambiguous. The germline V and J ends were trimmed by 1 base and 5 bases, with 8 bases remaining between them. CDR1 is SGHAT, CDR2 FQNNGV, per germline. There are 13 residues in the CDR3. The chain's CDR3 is CASSLVGWTEAFF. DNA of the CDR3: TGTGCCAGCAGCTTAGTCGGGTGGACTGAAGCTTTCTTT.